This T cell receptor beta chain was captured by sequencing in a study of blood T cell repertoires in COVID-19. About the research overall: Some COVID-19 samples were acute and others convalescent; all came from the United States, Italy and Spain. The cDNA or gDNA used as material had been derived from T cells, B-cell-depleted T cells, or PBMCs.

With 3 bases clipped from V and 10 bases from J, the junction kept 8 bases outside the gene matches. The CDR3 has 15 residues. Germline assignment: CDR1 SGHKS and CDR2 YYEKEE (reference sequence). Enrolled during active infection, Seattle patients were then followed longitudinally. Authors' analysis steps: The authors estimated nucleated cell counts from reference gene primer amplification. Some clones are missing from TCRdb's copy, which holds only in-frame ones; the method was immunoSEQ multiplex PCR. For V, J and clone size, that table is used; D and trimming come from the DNA. The repertoire includes about 180,000 clones, over 80% of them detected once, and under 10% sits in the top ten.

Source material: peripheral blood. The chain couples TRBV5-5 to TRBJ1-6, with 9 bases aligning to TRBD1. This receptor was taken from a woman in her 70s with COVID-19, enrolled during active disease. CDR3 DNA sequence: TGTGCCAGCAGCTCACAGGGGGCAATATGGTCACCCCTCCACTTT. This translates into CASSSQGAIWSPLHF.